This TCR beta chain was captured in a study of OX40 agonist ivuxolimab in advanced cancers. Study in general: Ivuxolimab is an agonistic anti-OX40 (CD134) antibody, and patients were treated with it. Those enrolled were around 87% male, with a mean age of roughly 60 years and ages from roughly 20 to 90. Study-wide points: Within 6 weeks, CD4+ and CD8+ blood T cells expanded clonally at 0.1 to 3.0 mg/kg.

Sequencing used immunoSEQ multiplex PCR; TCRdb keeps in-frame clones, though not all of them. The data show 78,000 or so clones, roughly 90% seen once. The CDR3 is 15 residues long. V lost 1 base and J lost 0; bases outside the gene matches: 0. Germline V gene lookup returns CDR1 SGHNT and CDR2 YENEEA. As concerns this clone: The antigen is unknown.

The TCR originated in an adult with an advanced solid tumor such as melanoma, head and neck, liver or kidney cancer. This specimen consisted of CD4+ or CD8+ T cells sorted from blood, obtained in a trial of the OX40 agonist ivuxolimab. The chain is built from TRBV11-3 and TRBJ2-4; 7 bases map to TRBD2. The CDR3 is CASSLGGGAKNIQYF. CDR3 bases: TGTGCCAGCAGCTTAGGCGGGGGAGCCAAAAACATTCAGTACTTC.